The present T cell receptor beta chain was sequenced within a study of T cell responses to AZD1222 COVID-19 vaccine. On the study more broadly: Pooled in the analysis were second doses at about 4 or about 12 weeks. Study-wide results and limits: Vaccine-associated CD4 TCRs spanned spike, dominant at 160-218 and 743-854.

The method was immunoSEQ multiplex PCR; TCRdb's version includes in-frame clones alone and lacks a portion of them. The data show roughly 150,000 clones, with approximately 92% seen just once and 6% to 8% held by the top ten. Notes on this clone: Antigen unknown.

Germline CDR1 and CDR2: LNHNV and YYDKDF (reference sequence). V lost 0 bases, J lost 5 bases, and 14 bases stayed unmatched. The CDR3 runs to 18 residues. The genes are TRBV15 and TRBJ2-5; 8 bases map to TRBD2. This specimen was peripheral blood, taken on day 0 of AZD1222 vaccination. This clonotype originated in an adult in good health. The CDR3 coding sequence is TGTGCCACCAGCAGAGATCGGGTAGCGGGGTGGGCCGTCGAGACCCAGTACTTC. This codes for CATSRDRVAGWAVETQYF.